The 12 T cell receptor beta chains below all came from one sample that was sequenced in a study of blood T cell repertoires in COVID-19. The repertoire was sequenced with immunoSEQ multiplex PCR; TCRdb's copy has only in-frame clones and lacks some. The repertoire holds approximately 120,000 clones, 90% to 95% seen once, with just over 2% in the top ten. The sequencing sample was made of peripheral blood. The receptors were sampled from a man in his fifties or sixties with COVID-19, enrolled during active disease.

The chain carries TRBV6-5 and TRBJ2-7, with 8 bases matching TRBD1. CDR3 length: 14 residues. V shed 7 bases, J shed 1 base, and the junction held 6 bases outside the gene matches. Germline CDR1 reads MNHEY; CDR2 reads SVGAGI. The CDR3 nucleotides are TGTGCCAGCAACTGGACAGGGACGTCCTACGAGCAGTACGTC. It specifies CASNWTGTSYEQYV.

This chain uses TRBV6-6 with TRBJ2-1; 13 bases align to TRBD2. Germline assignment: CDR1 MNHNY and CDR2 SVGAGI (reference sequence). The CDR3 contains 16 residues. J was trimmed by 8 bases and V by 4 bases; bases with no gene match: 8. DNA of the CDR3: TGTGCCAGCAGTTCCTTAAGGACTAGCGGGAGCTATGAGCAGTTCTTC. Residues: CASSSLRTSGSYEQFF.

The chain carries TRBV15 and TRBJ2-1, with TRBD1 matching 8 bases. Germline CDR1 and CDR2: LNHNV and YYDKDF (reference sequence). The CDR3 spans 15 residues. The V gene end was trimmed by 4 bases and the J gene end by 6 bases; junction bases not matched to a gene: 8. CDR3 amino acids: CATSKDRGVINEQFF. CDR3 nucleotide sequence: TGTGCCACCAGCAAAGACAGGGGTGTGATCAATGAGCAGTTCTTC. Full variable domain (remainder filled in from reference TRBV15 and TRBJ2-1): DAMVIQNPRYQVTQFGKPVTLSCSQTLNHNVMYWYQQKSSQAPKLLFHYYDKDFNNEADTPDNFQSRRPNTSFCFLDIRSPGLGDTAMYLCATSKDRGVINEQFFGPGTRLTVL.

The rearrangement uses TRBV29-1 and TRBJ2-3, with 8 bases fitting TRBD1. V gave up 4 bases and J gave up 3 bases; unmatched junction bases: 3. CDR1 SQVTM and CDR2 ANQGSEA come from the germline V gene. The CDR3 spans 13 residues. The CDR3 nucleotides are TGCAGCGTTGCTTACAGGGGGACAGATACGCAGTATTTT. Protein: CSVAYRGTDTQYF.

J is TRBJ2-1 and V is TRBV7-3, with TRBD2 identical over 8 bases. CDR1 and CDR2 from the germline V gene are SGHTA and FQGTGA. Trimming took 5 bases from V and 10 from J; bases not matched to a gene: 7. The CDR3 consists of 13 residues. This CDR3 is CASSPVAGSEQFF. CDR3 coding DNA: TGTGCCAGCAGCCCCGTAGCGGGAAGCGAGCAGTTCTTC.

The V gene is TRBV21-1, the J gene TRBJ2-7; TRBD1 is the table's D call and was not checked against the DNA. TRBV21-1 is recorded as a pseudogene. CDR3 length equals 16 residues. CDR3 nucleotide sequence: TGTGCCAGCACACCCCCAATGGGGACAAGCTCCTACGAGCAGTACGTC. It codes for CASTPPMGTSSYEQYV.

The genes are TRBV12-3 or TRBV12-4 and TRBJ1-2; 8 nucleotides line up with TRBD1. V gave up 6 bases and J gave up 10 bases; unmatched junction bases: 7. The CDR3 runs to 12 residues. As DNA, the CDR3 is TGTGCCAGCAGGGTAGGACAGGGTGACTACACCTTC. It yields the protein CASRVGQGDYTF.

The chain couples TRBV5-1 to TRBJ1-2, with TRBD1 as a possible D gene (5 bases). This CDR3 is built from 13 residues. Trimming took 4 bases from V and 7 from J, leaving 14 bases between them. Germline CDR1 reads SGHRS; CDR2 reads YFSETQ. CDR3 in amino acids: CASSLRDRGGYTF. The CDR3 coding sequence is TGCGCCAGCAGCCTCAGGGATCGCGGTGGCTACACCTTC.

The rearrangement uses TRBV27 and TRBJ2-7; D is uncertain. The ends were cut back, 0 bases at V and 0 bases at J, with 6 bases in the middle. Germline loops: CDR1 MNHEY, CDR2 SMNVEV (reference sequence). The CDR3 consists of 14 residues. CDR3 nucleotides: TGTGCCAGCAGTTTATCCTGGAGCTCCTACGAGCAGTACTTC. The encoded protein is CASSLSWSSYEQYF.

A note on this clone: The junction shows a germline mismatch at one end, possibly a read error. The V call is TRBV5-4, the J call TRBJ2-1, with 8 bases matching TRBD2. This CDR3 comprises 13 residues. From germline, CDR1 is SGHNT and CDR2 YYREEE (reference sequence). DNA for the CDR3: TGTGCCAGCAGCTTGCGGGGCCCGGGACTAGACCTCTTC. Translated, it gives CASSLRGPGLDLF.

V is TRBV5-8 and J is TRBJ2-5; maybe TRBD2 (6 bases). V shed 4 bases and J shed 5 bases, with 21 bases lying between them. The CDR3 runs to 16 residues. Germline CDR1 SGHTS, CDR2 YDEGEE. The CDR3 DNA reads TGTGCCAGCAGCGGCGGTTCCCGGCCGGGGGATGAGACCCAGTACTTC. This sequence encodes CASSGGSRPGDETQYF.

The V gene is TRBV6-2 or TRBV6-3, the J gene TRBJ2-7; D is unresolved. V lost 3 bases and J lost 2, with 11 bases in between. CDR1 is MNHEY, CDR2 SVGEGT, per germline. The CDR3 totals 14 residues. DNA of the CDR3: TGTGCCAGCAGTTATGGCAGGATCACCTACGAGCAGTACTTC. Translation gives CASSYGRITYEQYF.